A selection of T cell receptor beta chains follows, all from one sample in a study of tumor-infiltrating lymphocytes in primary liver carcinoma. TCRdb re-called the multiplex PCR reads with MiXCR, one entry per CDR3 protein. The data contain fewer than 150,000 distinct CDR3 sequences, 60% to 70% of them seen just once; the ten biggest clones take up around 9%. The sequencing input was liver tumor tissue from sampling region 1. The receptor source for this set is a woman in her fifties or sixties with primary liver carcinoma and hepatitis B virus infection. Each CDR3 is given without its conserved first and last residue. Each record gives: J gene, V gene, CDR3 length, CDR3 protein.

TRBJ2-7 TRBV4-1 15 ASSRTSGRGLSYEQY
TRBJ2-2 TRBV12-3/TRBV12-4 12 VSSLGQPTGELF
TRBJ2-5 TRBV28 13 ASSPRQIRGETQY
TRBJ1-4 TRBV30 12 ASSAGTGLEKLF
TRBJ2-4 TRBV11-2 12 DSSLRPYKNIKY
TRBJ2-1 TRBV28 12 VSSFFTTDNEQF
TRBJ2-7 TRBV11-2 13 ASSLVTRGGGEQY
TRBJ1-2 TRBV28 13 ASSWGQTEVYGYT
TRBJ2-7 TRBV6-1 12 ASMSVRGAYEQY
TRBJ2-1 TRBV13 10 VSSRSYNEQF
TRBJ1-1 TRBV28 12 ASSLEQLNTEAF
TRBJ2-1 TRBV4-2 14 ASSQVVGGNYNEQF
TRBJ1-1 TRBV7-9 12 ASSYDRVSTEAF
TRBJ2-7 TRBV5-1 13 ASSSKTGVSYEQY
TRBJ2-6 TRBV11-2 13 ANSVTSSGANVLT
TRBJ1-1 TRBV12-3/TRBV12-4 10 ASRRGTGAAF
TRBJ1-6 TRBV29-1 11 SVIDRANSPLY
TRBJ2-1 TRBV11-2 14 ASSHVRASDYNEQF
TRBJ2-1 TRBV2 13 ASSRRDSLYNEQF
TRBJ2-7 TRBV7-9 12 ASSLSGSGYEQY
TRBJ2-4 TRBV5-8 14 ASSPRTLGSKNIQY
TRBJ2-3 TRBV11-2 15 ASSPGLASGSTDTQY
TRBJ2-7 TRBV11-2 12 ASSLTGGGYEQY
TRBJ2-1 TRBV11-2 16 ASSLGGSGRLQYNEQF
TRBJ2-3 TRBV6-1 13 ASTPGRGRPDTQY
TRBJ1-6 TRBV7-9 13 ASRGSGTGESPLH
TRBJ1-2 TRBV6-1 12 ASRAGTGNMGGT
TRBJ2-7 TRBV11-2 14 ASSSPGQGDRMQQY
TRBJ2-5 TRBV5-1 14 ASSLGLAGVQETQY
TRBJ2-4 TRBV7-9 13 ASSLRSTGVVNQY
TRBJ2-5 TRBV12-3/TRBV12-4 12 ANSRQGLRETQY
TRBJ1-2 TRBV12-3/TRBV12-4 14 ASSRGRALEAYGYT
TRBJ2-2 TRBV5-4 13 ASSFNSGNTGELF